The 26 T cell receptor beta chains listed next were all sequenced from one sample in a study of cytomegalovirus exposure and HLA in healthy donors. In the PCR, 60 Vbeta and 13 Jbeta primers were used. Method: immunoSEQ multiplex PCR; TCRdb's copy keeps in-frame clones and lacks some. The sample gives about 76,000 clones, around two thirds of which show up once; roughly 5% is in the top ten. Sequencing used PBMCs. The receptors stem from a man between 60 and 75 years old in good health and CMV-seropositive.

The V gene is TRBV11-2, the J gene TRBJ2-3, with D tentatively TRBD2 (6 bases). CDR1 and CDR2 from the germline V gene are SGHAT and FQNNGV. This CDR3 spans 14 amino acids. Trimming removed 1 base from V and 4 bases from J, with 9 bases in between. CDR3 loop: CASSLGGGSDTQYF. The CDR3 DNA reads TGTGCCAGCAGCTTAGGTGGAGGGTCAGATACGCAGTATTTT.

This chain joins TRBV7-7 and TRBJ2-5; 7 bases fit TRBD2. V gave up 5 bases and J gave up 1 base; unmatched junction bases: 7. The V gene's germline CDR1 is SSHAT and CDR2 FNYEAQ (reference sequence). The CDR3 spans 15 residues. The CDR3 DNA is TGTGCCAGCAGCCCGAGGAGCGGGATCCAAGAGACCCAGTACTTC. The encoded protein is CASSPRSGIQETQYF.

The CDR3 loop reads CASSPRWPAGTRQETQYF. The CDR3 nucleotides read TGTGCCAGCAGCCCCCGATGGCCCGCCGGGACAAGGCAAGAGACCCAGTACTTC. This chain connects TRBV13 to TRBJ2-5, with D perhaps matching TRBD1 (6 bases). CDR1 and CDR2 (germline): PRHDT, FYEKMQ (reference sequence). Trimming pared 5 bases from V and 2 bases from J, leaving 24 bases between. This CDR3 is 18 amino acids long. The full variable domain, its missing parts supplied by reference TRBV13 and TRBJ2-5, is AAGVIQSPRHLIKEKRETATLKCYPIPRHDTVYWYQQGPGQDPQFLISFYEKMQSDKGSIPDRFSAQQFSDYHSELNMSSLELGDSALYFCASSPRWPAGTRQETQYFGPGTRLLVL.

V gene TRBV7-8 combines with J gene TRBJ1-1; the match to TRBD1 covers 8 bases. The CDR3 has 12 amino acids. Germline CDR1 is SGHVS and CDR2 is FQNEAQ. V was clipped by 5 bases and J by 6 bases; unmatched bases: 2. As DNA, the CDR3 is TGTGCCAGCAGCGGACAGGGTTCTGAAGCTTTCTTT. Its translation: CASSGQGSEAFF.

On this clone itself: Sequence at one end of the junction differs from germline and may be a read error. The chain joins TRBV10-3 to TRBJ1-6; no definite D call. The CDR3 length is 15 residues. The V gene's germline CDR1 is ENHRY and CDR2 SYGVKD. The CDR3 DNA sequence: TGTGCCATCAGTGAGTCAGTCCTCTATAATTCACCCTTCCACTTT. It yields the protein CAISESVLYNSPFHF.

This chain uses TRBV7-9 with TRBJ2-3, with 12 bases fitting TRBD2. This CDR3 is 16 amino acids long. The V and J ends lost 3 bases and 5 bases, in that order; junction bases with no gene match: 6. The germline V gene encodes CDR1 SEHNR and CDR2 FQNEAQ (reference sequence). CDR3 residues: CASSLLAGGPGDTQYF. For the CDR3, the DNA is TGTGCCAGCAGCTTGCTAGCGGGGGGGCCGGGAGATACGCAGTATTTT.

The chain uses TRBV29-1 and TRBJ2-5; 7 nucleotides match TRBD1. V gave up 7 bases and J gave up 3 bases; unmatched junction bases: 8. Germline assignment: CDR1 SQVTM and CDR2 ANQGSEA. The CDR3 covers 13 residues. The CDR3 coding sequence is TGCAGCGCCCCGGGACAGTTAAAAGAGACCCAGTACTTC. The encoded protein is CSAPGQLKETQYF.

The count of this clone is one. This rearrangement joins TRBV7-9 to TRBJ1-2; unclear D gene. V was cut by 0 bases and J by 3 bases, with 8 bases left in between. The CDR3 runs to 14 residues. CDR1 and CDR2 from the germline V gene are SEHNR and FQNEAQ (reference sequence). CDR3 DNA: TGTGCCAGCAGCTTAGCCCGACGGGACTATGGCTACACCTTC. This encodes CASSLARRDYGYTF.

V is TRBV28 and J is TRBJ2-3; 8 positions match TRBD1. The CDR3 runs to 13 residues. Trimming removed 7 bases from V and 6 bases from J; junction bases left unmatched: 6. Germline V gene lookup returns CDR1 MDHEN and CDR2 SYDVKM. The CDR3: CASTAGGSDTQYF. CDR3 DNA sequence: TGTGCCAGCACCGCAGGGGGCTCGGATACGCAGTATTTT.

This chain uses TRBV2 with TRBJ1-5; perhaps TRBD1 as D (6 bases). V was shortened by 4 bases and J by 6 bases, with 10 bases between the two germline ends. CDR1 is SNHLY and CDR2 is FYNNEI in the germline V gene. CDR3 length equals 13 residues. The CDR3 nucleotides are TGTGCCAGCAGTGGGGACATATTTCAGCCCCAGCATTTT. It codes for CASSGDIFQPQHF.

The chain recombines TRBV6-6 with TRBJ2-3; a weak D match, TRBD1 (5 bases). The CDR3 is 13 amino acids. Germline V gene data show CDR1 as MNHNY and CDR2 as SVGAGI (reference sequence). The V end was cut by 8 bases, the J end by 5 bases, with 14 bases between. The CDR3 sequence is CASGDNQGDTQYF. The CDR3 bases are TGTGCCAGCGGTGACAACCAGGGAGATACGCAGTATTTT.

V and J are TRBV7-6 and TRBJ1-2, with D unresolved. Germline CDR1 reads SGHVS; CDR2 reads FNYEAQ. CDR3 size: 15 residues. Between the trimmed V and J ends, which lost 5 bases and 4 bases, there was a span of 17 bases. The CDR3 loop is CASSPGESGGYGYTF. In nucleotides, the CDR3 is TGTGCCAGCAGCCCCGGGGAGTCGGGAGGCTATGGCTACACCTTC.

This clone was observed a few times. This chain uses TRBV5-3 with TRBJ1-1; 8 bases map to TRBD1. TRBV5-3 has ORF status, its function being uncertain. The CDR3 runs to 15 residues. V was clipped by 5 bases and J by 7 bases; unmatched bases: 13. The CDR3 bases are TGTGCCAGAAGACTTCCACAGGGGGTAAAGGATGAAGCTTTCTTT. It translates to CARRLPQGVKDEAFF.

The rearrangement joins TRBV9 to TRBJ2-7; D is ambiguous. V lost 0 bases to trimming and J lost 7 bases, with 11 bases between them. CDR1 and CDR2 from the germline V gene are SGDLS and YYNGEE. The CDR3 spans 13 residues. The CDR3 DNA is TGTGCCAGCAGCGTAGCTACGAGTGATGAGCAGTACTTC. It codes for CASSVATSDEQYF.

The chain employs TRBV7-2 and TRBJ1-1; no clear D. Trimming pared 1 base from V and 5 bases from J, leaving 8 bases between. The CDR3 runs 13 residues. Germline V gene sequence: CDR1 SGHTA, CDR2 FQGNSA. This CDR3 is CASSLEPLTEAFF. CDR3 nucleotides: TGTGCCAGCAGCTTAGAGCCCCTGACTGAAGCTTTCTTT.

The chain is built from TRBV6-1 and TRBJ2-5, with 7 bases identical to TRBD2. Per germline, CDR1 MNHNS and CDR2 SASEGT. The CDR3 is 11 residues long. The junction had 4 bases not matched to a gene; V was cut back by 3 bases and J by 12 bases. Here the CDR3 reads CASSDPRGEYF. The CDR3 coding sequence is TGTGCCAGCAGTGATCCCCGGGGGGAGTACTTC.

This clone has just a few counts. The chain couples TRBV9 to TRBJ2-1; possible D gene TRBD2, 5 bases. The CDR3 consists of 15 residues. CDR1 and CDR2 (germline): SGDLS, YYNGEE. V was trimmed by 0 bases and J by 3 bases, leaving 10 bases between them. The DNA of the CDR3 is TGTGCCAGCAGCGTAGGGACTTTCGTCTACAATGAGCAGTTCTTC. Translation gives CASSVGTFVYNEQFF.

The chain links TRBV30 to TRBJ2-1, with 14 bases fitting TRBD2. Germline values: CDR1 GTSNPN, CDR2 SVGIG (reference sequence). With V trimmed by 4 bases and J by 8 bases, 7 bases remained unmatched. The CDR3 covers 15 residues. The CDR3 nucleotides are TGTGCCTGGAAAAGACTAGCGGGAGGGCGGGATGAGCAGTTCTTC. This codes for CAWKRLAGGRDEQFF.

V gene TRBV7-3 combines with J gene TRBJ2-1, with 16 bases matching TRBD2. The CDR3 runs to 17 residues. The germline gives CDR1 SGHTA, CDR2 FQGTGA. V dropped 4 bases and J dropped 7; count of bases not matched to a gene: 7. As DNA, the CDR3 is TGTGCCAGCAGCTCCGCGGGACTAGCGGGAGGGTTAAATGAGCAGTTCTTC. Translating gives CASSSAGLAGGLNEQFF.

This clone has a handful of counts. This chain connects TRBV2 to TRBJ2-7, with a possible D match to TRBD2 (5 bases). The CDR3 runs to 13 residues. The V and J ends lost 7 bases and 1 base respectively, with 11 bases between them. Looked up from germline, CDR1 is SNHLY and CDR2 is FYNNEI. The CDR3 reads CASILGGSYEQYF. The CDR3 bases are TGTGCCAGCATCCTAGGAGGTTCCTACGAGCAGTACTTC.

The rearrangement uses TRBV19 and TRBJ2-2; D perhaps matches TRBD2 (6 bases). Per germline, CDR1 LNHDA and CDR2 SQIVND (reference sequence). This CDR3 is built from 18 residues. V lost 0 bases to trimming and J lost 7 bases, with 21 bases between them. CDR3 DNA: TGTGCCAGTAGTATAGATTCAGTCCCCGGGACTCGACTCGGGGAGCTGTTTTTT. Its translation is CASSIDSVPGTRLGELFF.

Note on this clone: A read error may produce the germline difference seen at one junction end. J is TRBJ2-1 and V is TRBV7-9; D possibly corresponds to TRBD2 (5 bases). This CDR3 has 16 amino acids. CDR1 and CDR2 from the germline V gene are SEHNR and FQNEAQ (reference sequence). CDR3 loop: CSSSPTLRVSDNEQFF. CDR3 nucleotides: TGTTCCAGCAGCCCCACGTTGAGGGTCAGCGACAATGAGCAGTTCTTC.

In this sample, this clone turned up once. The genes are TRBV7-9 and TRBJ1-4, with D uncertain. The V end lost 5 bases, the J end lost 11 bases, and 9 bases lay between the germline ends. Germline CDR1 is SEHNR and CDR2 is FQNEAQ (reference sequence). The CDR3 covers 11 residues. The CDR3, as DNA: TGTGCCAGCAGCCCTGAGTTGAAACTGTTTTTT. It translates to CASSPELKLFF.

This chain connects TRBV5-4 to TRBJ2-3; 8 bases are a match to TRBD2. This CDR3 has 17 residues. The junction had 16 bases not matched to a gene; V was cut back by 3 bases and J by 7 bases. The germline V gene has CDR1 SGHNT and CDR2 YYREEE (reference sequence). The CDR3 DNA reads TGTGCCAGCAGCTCCCGAGGACTAGCTCATGAATGGTATACGCAGTATTTT. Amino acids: CASSSRGLAHEWYTQYF.

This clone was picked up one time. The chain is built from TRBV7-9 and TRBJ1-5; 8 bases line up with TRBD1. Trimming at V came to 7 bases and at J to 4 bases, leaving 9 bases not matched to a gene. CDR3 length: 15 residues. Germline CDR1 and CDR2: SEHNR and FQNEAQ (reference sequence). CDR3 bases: TGTGCCAGCACCGTAGGGACAGGCCCGAATCAGCCCCAGCATTTT. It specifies CASTVGTGPNQPQHF.

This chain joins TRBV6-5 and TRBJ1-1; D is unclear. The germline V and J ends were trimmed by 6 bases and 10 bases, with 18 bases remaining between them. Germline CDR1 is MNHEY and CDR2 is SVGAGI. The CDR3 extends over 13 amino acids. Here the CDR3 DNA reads TGTGCCAGCAGAAACGAGGGTGGAGGTTCAGCTTTCTTT. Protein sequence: CASRNEGGGSAFF.